This T cell receptor beta chain came from a study of sequential checkpoint blockade in melanoma. The CDR3 contains 12 residues. V lost 2 bases to trimming and J lost 11 bases, with 15 bases between them. In germline, CDR1 is GTSNPN, CDR2 SVGIG (reference sequence). In its sample, this clone was seen once. Treatment described: randomized to nivolumab then ipilimumab (arm A) or the reverse (arm B). PBMC sorting kept live CD3+CD8+ cells without CD19 or CD56. Measured with immunoSEQ multiplex PCR; TCRdb has only the in-frame clones, and not every one. The sample includes approximately 5,000 clones, around two thirds seen only once; the top ten take roughly 69%.

The origin of this receptor is a human donor with melanoma. Sample: CD8+ T cells sorted from blood (inferred from file names), taken from a patient given nivolumab and ipilimumab in sequence. V and J are TRBV30 and TRBJ1-1, with D perhaps TRBD1 (6 bases). In DNA, the CDR3 is TGTGCCTGGAGTCAAGGGGGTCAGGCGGCTTTCTTT. As protein: CAWSQGGQAAFF.